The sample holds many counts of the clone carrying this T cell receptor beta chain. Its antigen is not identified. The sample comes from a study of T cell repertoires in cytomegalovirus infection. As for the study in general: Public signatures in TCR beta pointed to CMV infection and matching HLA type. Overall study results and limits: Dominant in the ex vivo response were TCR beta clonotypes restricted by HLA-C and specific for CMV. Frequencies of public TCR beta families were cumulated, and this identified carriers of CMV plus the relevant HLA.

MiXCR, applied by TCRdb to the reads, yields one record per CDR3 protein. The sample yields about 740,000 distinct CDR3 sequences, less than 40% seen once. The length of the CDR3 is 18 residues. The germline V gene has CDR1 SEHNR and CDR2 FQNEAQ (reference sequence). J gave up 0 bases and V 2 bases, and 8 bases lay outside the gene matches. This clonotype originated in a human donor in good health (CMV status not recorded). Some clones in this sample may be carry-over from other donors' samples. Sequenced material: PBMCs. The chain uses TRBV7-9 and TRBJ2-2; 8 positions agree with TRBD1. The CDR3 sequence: CASSLSGTGRPNTGELFF. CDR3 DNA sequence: TGTGCCAGCAGCTTATCCGGGACAGGCAGGCCGAACACCGGGGAGCTGTTTTTT.